This is a list of T cell receptor beta chains from one sample in a study of shared clonotypes between healthy human individuals. Only in-frame clones appear in the TCRdb table, and some are missing; sequencing was by immunoSEQ multiplex PCR. The profile shows about 2.2 million clones, around 93% of them singletons. The sequenced sample consisted of naive CD8+ T cells from PBMCs. These receptors all come from a man between 18 and 35 years old in good health. Some clones in this sample may be carry-over from other donors' samples. Both conserved end residues are part of each CDR3. The order of the fields is V gene, J gene, clone size, D gene, CDR3 protein, CDR3 DNA. The D gene is left open where the match is weak. Expanded clones are given a class, and other clones once, few, many or no size at all.

V gene: TRBV19; J gene: TRBJ2-7; clone size: .; D gene: TRBD1; CDR3 protein: CASSWTGVSYEQYF; CDR3 DNA: TGTGCCAGTAGCTGGACAGGAGTCTCCTACGAGCAGTACTTC
V gene: TRBV7-3; J gene: TRBJ2-7; clone size: .; D gene: TRBD1; CDR3 protein: CASSLRQGAVYEQYF; CDR3 DNA: TGTGCCAGCAGCTTAAGACAGGGGGCTGTATACGAGCAGTACTTC
V gene: TRBV6-5; J gene: TRBJ2-7; clone size: .; D gene: .; CDR3 protein: CASSYSTRASSYEQYF; CDR3 DNA: TGTGCCAGCAGTTACTCGACGCGAGCCAGCTCCTACGAGCAGTACTTC
V gene: TRBV7-6; J gene: TRBJ2-1; clone size: .; D gene: TRBD2; CDR3 protein: CASSPGSGISDEQFF; CDR3 DNA: TGTGCCAGCAGTCCTGGTAGCGGGATTTCCGATGAGCAGTTCTTC
V gene: TRBV5-5; J gene: TRBJ2-7; clone size: .; D gene: .; CDR3 protein: CTSSLAYEQYF; CDR3 DNA: TGTACCAGCAGCCTCGCCTACGAGCAGTACTTC
V gene: TRBV4-1; J gene: TRBJ2-3; clone size: .; D gene: .; CDR3 protein: CASSQAGALDTQYF; CDR3 DNA: TGCGCCAGCAGCCAAGCGGGAGCTTTGGATACGCAGTATTTT
V gene: TRBV10-2; J gene: TRBJ2-1; clone size: .; D gene: .; CDR3 protein: CASSEAVTRVSYNEQFF; CDR3 DNA: TGCGCCAGCAGTGAGGCTGTGACTCGGGTTTCCTACAATGAGCAGTTCTTC
V gene: TRBV30; J gene: TRBJ2-2; clone size: once; D gene: .; CDR3 protein: CAWNRLEGVDGELFF; CDR3 DNA: TGTGCCTGGAATAGATTGGAGGGAGTCGACGGGGAGCTGTTTTTT
V gene: TRBV28; J gene: TRBJ1-5; clone size: .; D gene: TRBD1; CDR3 protein: CASSSNRGPQHF; CDR3 DNA: TGTGCCAGCAGTTCAAACAGGGGGCCCCAGCATTTT
V gene: TRBV7-9; J gene: TRBJ2-5; clone size: .; D gene: .; CDR3 protein: CASSLRVRGQETQYF; CDR3 DNA: TGTGCCAGCAGCTTAAGGGTGAGAGGCCAAGAGACCCAGTACTTC